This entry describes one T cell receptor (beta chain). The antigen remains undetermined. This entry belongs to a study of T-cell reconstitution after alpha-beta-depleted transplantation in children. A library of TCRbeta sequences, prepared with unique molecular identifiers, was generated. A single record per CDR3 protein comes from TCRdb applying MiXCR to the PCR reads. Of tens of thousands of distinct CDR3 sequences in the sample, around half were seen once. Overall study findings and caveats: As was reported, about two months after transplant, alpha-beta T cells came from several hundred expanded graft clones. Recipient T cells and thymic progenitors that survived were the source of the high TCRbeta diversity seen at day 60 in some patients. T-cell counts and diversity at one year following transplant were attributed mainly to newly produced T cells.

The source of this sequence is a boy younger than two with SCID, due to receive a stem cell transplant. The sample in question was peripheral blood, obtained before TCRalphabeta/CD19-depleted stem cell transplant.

The CDR3 sequence: CASRGTGTRYEQYF. CDR3 DNA: TGCGCCAGCAGAGGGACAGGGACCCGCTACGAGCAGTACTTC. V gene TRBV5-1 combines with J gene TRBJ2-7; 9 bases fit TRBD1. Per the germline V gene, CDR1 is SGHRS and CDR2 is YFSETQ. The CDR3 runs 14 residues. V lost 5 bases to trimming and J lost 3 bases; unmatched junction nucleotides: 6.